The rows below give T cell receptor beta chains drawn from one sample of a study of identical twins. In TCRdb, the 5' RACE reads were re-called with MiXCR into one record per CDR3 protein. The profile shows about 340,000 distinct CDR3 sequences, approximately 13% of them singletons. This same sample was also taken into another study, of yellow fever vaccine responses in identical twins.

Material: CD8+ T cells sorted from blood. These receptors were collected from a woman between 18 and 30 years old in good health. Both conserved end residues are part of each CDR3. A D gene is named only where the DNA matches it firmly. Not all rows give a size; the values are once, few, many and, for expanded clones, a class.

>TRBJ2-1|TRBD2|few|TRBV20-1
TGCAGTGCTAGAGATGGTTATGGGACTAGCGGGGCACTTACCCCCTGGGGGGAGCAGTTCTTC
CSARDGYGTSGALTPWGEQFF
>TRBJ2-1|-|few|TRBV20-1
TGCAGTGCTAGTGACCCGGTCAACTCCTACAATGAGCAGTTCTTC
CSASDPVNSYNEQFF
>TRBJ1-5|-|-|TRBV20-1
TGCAGTGCCACAACCAGGGAAAGCAATCAGCCCCAGCATTTT
CSATTRESNQPQHF
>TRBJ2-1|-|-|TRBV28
TGTGCCAGCAGTTTTCGGGCCTCATACAATGAGCAGTTCTTC
CASSFRASYNEQFF
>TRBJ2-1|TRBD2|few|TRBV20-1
TGCAGTGCTAGAAATAGCGGGGGGGCTTTATATGAGCAGTTCTTC
CSARNSGGALYEQFF
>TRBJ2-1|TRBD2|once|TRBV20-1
TGCAGTGCTGGACCTCGGACTAGCGGAATGATGTACAATGAGCAGTTCTTC
CSAGPRTSGMMYNEQFF
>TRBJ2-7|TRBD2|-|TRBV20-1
TGCAGTGCCCTTGGCGCTGTCAAACCGGGACTAGTCTCCTACGAGCAGTACTTC
CSALGAVKPGLVSYEQYF
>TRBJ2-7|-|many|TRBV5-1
TGCGCCAGCAGCGGAGAGGGGTACGAGCAGTACTTC
CASSGEGYEQYF
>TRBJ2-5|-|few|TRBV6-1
TGTGCCAGCAGCCCGGTCTGGCAGGCACAAGAGACCCAGTACTTC
CASSPVWQAQETQYF
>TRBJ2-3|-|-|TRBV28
TGTGCCAGCAGTTTAGCCGGTGAGGGCCTTGGAGGTGACACAGATACGCAGTATTTT
CASSLAGEGLGGDTDTQYF
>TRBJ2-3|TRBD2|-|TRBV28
TGTGCCAGCAGTTTAGCGGGAGGGCCGCTGGGAGGAGATACGCAGTATTTT
CASSLAGGPLGGDTQYF
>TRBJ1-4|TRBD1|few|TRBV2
TGTGCCAGCAGTGTTGGTCTGCAGGGGGACGAGGAAAAACTGTTTTTT
CASSVGLQGDEEKLFF
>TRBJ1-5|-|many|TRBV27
TGTGCCAGCAGTTTAAGGATGGGCAATCAGCCCCAGCATTTT
CASSLRMGNQPQHF
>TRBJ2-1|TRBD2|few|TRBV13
TGTGCCAGCAGCTTAGCGGCATCGGGGCTAGCGGGAGCCTACAATGAGCAGTTCTTC
CASSLAASGLAGAYNEQFF
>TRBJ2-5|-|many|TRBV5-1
TGCGCCAGCAGCGTGCTAACAGGGACTTGGGGGACCCAGTACTTC
CASSVLTGTWGTQYF
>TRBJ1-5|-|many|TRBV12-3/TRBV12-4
TGTGCCAGCAACTGGGGGGGGATTGGTCAGCCCCAGCATTTT
CASNWGGIGQPQHF
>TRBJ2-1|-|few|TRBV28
TGTGCCAGCAGTCTTCACTACACAGGGTTTGATGAGCAGTTCTTC
CASSLHYTGFDEQFF
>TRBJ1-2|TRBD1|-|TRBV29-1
TGCAGCGTTGGGACAGGGTCCACCAACCCCCTCTATGGCTACACCTTC
CSVGTGSTNPLYGYTF
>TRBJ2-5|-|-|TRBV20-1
TGCAGTGCTAGCCATTTCGGGATCCAGTACTTC
CSASHFGIQYF
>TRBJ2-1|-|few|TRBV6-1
TGTGCCAGCAGTGAAGGTTGGGCTAGCAATGAGCAGTTCTTC
CASSEGWASNEQFF
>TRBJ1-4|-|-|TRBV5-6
TGTGCCAGCAGCTTGTCAAGGGCCACAACTAATGAAAAACTGTTTTTT
CASSLSRATTNEKLFF
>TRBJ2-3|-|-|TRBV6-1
TGTGCCAGCAGCCCTTGGTCGGGCACAGATACGCAGTATTTT
CASSPWSGTDTQYF
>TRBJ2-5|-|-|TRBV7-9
TGTGCCAGCAGCTTAGTGGGTCAGAGCCAAGAGACCCAGTACTTC
CASSLVGQSQETQYF
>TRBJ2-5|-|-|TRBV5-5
TGTGCCAGCAGCCCCCGGACAGTGGGGGAGACCCAGTACTTC
CASSPRTVGETQYF
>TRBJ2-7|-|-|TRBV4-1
TGCGCCAGCAGCCCACCGATCAGGGTAGGAGAGCAGTACTTC
CASSPPIRVGEQYF
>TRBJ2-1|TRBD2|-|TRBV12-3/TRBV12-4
TGTGCCAGCAGTTCGTCTAGCGGGATCTATGAGCAGTTCTTC
CASSSSSGIYEQFF
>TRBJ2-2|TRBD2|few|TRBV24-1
TGTGCCACCAGTGATTTTCGCCTAGCGGGCTTGAACACCGGGGAGCTGTTTTTT
CATSDFRLAGLNTGELFF
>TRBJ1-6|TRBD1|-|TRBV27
TGTGCCAGCAGCCCCCGACAGGGTCGGCTCCTCCACTTT
CASSPRQGRLLHF
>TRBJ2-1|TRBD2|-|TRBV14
TGTGCCAGCAGCCAGTCAGCGGGACCCTCCTACAATGAGCAGTTCTTC
CASSQSAGPSYNEQFF
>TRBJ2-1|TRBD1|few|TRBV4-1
TGCGCCAGCAGCCGAGAGACAGGGTACAATGAGCAGTTCTTC
CASSRETGYNEQFF
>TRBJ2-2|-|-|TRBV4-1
TGCGCCAGCAGCCTCGTGCCGGAGGGAATCTCCGGGGAGCTGTTTTTT
CASSLVPEGISGELFF
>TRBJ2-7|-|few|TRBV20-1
TGCAGTGCTAGAGATCATCGACTCCTCTTTGATTCTTACGAGCAGTACTTC
CSARDHRLLFDSYEQYF
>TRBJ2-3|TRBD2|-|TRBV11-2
TGTGCCAGCAGCTCACCGGGACTAGCCGGCACAGATACGCAGTATTTT
CASSSPGLAGTDTQYF
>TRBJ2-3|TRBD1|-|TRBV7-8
TGTGCCAGCAGCTTAGAGATCAGGGGGAGCACAGATACGCAGTATTTT
CASSLEIRGSTDTQYF
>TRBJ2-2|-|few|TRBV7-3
TGTGCCAGCAGCTTAACTGGGCAGCTCCCTGGTGCCGGGGAGCTGTTTTTT
CASSLTGQLPGAGELFF
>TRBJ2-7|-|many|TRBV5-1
TGCGCCAGCAGCTCCTACAGGGTGGACTCCTACGAGCAGTACTTC
CASSSYRVDSYEQYF